Described below is a single T cell receptor beta chain sequence and its context. No antigen is known for it. In the library, individual cDNA molecules carried attached unique molecular identifiers. Each CDR3 protein is one row after TCRdb ran MiXCR on the 5' RACE reads. The sample carries tens of thousands of distinct CDR3 sequences, about 13% recorded once. Germline V gene data show CDR1 as MNHEY and CDR2 as SMNVEV (reference sequence). The germline V and J ends were trimmed by 2 bases and 2 bases, with 17 bases remaining between them. The CDR3 is 17 amino acids. This record comes from a study of early T cells in non-severe SARS-CoV-2 infection. Study background: Unpaired chains resulted from sequencing bulk RNA of unsorted whole blood. Findings and caveats of the study: Private and CD4 specificities were missed by VDJdb matching, skewed to anti-spike CD8.

The V and J genes are TRBV27 and TRBJ2-3, with D possibly matching TRBD2 (6 bases). The sample taken for sequencing was whole blood. The clonotype was recovered from an adult who was a healthcare worker with PCR-confirmed SARS-CoV-2 infection or an uninfected control (not recorded which). The CDR3 is CASSLRGRNPLTDTQYF. CDR3 DNA: TGTGCCAGCAGTTTAAGAGGGAGGAATCCCCTCACAGATACGCAGTATTTT.